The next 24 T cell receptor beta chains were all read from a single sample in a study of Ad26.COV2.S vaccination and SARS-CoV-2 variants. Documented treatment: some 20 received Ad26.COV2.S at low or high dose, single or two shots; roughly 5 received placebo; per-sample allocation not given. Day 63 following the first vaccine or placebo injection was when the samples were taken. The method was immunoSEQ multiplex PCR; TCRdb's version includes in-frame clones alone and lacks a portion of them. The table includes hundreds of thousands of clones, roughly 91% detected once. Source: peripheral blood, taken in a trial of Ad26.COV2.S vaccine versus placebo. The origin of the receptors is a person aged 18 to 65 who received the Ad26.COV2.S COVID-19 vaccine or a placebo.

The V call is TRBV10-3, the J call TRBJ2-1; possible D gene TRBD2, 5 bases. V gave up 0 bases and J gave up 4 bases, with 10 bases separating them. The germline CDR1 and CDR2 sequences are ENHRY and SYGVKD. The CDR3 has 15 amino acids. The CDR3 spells CAISESPPGYNEQFF. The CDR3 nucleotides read TGTGCCATCAGTGAGTCGCCCCCGGGATACAATGAGCAGTTCTTC.

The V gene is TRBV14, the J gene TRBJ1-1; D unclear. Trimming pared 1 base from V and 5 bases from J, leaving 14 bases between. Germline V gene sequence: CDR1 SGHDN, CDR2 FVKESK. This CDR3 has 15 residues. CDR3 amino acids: CASSQGAASGTEAFF. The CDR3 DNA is TGTGCCAGCAGCCAAGGGGCGGCTTCTGGTACTGAAGCTTTCTTT.

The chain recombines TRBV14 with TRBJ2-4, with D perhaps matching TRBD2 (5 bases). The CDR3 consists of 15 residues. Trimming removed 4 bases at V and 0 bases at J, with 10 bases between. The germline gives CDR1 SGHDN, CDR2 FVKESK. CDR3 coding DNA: TGTGCCAGCAGCCCCGGGGATACAGCCAAAAACATTCAGTACTTC. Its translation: CASSPGDTAKNIQYF. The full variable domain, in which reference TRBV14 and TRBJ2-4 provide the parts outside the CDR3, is EAGVTQFPSHSVIEKGQTVTLRCDPISGHDNLYWYRRVMGKEIKFLLHFVKESKQDESGMPNNRFLAERTGGTYSTLKVQPAELEDSGVYFCASSPGDTAKNIQYFGAGTRLSVL.

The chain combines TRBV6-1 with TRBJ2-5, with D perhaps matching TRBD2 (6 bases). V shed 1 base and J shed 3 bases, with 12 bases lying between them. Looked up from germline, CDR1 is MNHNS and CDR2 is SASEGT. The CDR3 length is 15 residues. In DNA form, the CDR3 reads TGTGCCAGCAGTGAAGGGGGGACTTGGGAAGAGACCCAGTACTTC. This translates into CASSEGGTWEETQYF.

CDR3 sequence: CASSTGHPNGYTF. The CDR3 DNA reads TGTGCCAGTAGCACGGGCCATCCTAATGGCTACACCTTC. V usage is TRBV19 and J usage is TRBJ1-2, with unresolved D. The CDR3 runs 13 residues. Trimming took 6 bases from V and 6 from J, leaving 14 bases between them. CDR1 and CDR2 from the germline V gene are LNHDA and SQIVND (reference sequence).

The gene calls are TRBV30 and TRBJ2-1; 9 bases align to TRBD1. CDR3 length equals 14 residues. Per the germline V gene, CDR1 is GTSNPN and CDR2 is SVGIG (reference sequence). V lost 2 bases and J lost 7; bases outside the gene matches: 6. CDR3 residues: CAWSIGTGINEQFF. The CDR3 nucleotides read TGTGCCTGGAGTATTGGGACAGGGATTAATGAGCAGTTCTTC.

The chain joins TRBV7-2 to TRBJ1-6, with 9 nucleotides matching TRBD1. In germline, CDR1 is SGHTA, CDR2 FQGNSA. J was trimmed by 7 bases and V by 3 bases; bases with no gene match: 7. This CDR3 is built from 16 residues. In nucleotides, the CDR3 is TGTGCCAGCAGCTTGGGGACAGGGTATCGGAATTCACCCCTCCACTTT. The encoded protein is CASSLGTGYRNSPLHF.

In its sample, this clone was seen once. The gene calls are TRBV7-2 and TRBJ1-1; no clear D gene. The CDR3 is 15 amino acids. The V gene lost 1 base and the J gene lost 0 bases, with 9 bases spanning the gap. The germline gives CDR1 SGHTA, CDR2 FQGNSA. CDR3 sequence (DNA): TGTGCCAGCAGCTTAGGGATTTCTGTGAACACTGAAGCTTTCTTT. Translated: CASSLGISVNTEAFF.

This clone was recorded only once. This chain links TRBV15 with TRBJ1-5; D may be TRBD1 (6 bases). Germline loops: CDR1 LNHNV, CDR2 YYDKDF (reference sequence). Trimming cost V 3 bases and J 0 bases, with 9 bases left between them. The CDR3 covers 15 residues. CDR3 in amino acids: CATSRGDISNQPQHF. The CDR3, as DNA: TGTGCCACCAGCAGGGGGGACATTAGCAATCAGCCCCAGCATTTT.

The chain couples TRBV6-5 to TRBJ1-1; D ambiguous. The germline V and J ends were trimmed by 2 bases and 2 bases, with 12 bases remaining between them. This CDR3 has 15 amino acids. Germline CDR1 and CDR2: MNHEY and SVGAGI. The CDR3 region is CASSYLFGTNTEAFF. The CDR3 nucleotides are TGTGCCAGCAGTTACCTGTTTGGAACAAACACTGAAGCTTTCTTT.

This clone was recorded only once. CDR3 DNA: TGTGCCAGCAGCCAAGCCCCCTTGAACACCATATATTTT. It is translated as CASSQAPLNTIYF. J is TRBJ1-3 and V is TRBV3-1 (or the pseudogene TRBV3-2), with D hard to call. The germline gives CDR1 LGHDT, CDR2 YNNKEL (reference sequence). The CDR3 spans 13 residues. V lost 1 base, J lost 7 bases, and 8 bases lay in between.

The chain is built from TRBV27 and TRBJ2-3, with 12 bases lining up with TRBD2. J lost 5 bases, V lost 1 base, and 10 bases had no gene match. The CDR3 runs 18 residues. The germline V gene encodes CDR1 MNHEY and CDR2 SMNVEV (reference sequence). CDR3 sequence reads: CASSLYGTSGLGGDTQYF. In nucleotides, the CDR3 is TGTGCCAGCAGTTTATACGGGACTAGCGGGTTGGGAGGAGATACGCAGTATTTT.

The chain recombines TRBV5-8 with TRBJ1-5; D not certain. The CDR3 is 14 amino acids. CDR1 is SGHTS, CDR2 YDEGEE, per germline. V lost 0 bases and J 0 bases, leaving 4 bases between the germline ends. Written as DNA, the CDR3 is TGTGCCAGCAGCTTGGGGGGTAGCAATCAGCCCCAGCATTTT. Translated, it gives CASSLGGSNQPQHF.

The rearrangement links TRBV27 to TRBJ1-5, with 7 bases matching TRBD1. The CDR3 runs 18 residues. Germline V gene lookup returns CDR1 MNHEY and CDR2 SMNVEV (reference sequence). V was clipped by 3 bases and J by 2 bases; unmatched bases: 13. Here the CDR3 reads CASSFLPDRTSGNQPQHF. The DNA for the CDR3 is TGTGCCAGCAGTTTCCTCCCGGACAGGACGTCGGGCAATCAGCCCCAGCATTTT.

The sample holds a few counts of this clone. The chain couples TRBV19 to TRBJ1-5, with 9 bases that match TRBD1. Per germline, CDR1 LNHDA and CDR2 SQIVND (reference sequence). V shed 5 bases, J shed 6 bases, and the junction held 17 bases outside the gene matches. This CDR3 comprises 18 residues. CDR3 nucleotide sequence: TGTGCCAGTAGTTGGAACCCGGGACAGGGAGTTGGCGGTCAGCCCCAGCATTTT. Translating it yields CASSWNPGQGVGGQPQHF.

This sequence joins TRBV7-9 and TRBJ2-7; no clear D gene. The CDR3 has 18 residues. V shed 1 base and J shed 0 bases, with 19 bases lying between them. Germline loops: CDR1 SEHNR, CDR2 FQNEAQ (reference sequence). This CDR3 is CASSLGGLVRRSSYEQYF. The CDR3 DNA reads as TGTGCCAGCAGCTTAGGTGGCTTGGTACGAAGAAGCTCCTACGAGCAGTACTTC.

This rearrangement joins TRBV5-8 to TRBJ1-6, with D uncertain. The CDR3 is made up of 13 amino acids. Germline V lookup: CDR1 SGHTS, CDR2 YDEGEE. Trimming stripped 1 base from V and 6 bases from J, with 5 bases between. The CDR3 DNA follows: TGTGCCAGCAGCTTGCGTGGTAATTCACCCCTCCACTTT. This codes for CASSLRGNSPLHF.

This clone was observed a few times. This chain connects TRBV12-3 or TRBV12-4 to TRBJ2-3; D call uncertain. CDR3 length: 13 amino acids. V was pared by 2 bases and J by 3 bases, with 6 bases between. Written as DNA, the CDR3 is TGTGCCAGCAGTTTAACGGAGACAGATACGCAGTATTTT. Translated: CASSLTETDTQYF.

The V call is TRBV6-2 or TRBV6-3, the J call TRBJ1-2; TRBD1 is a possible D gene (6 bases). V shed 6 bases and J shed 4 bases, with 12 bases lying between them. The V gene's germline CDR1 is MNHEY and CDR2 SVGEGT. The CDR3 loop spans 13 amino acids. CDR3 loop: CASSPGGSYGYTF. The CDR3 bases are TGTGCCAGCAGCCCCGGGGGCAGCTATGGCTACACCTTC.

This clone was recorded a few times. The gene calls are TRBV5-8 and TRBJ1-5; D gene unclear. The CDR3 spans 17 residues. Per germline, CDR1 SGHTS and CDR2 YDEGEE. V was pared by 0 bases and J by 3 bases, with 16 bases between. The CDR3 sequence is CASSLAGQPLSNQPQHF. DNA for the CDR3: TGTGCCAGCAGCTTGGCCGGGCAGCCTCTATCCAATCAGCCCCAGCATTTT.

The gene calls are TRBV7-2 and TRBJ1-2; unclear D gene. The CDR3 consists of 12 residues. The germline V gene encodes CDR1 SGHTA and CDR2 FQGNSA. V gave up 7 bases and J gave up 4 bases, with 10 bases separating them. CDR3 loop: CASIPLGYGYTF. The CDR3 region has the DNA TGTGCCAGCATCCCTTTGGGCTATGGCTACACCTTC.

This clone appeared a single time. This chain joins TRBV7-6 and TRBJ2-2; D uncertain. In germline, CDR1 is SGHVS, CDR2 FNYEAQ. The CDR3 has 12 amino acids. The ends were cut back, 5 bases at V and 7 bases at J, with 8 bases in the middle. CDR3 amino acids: CASSPILGELFF. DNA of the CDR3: TGTGCCAGCAGCCCGATACTCGGGGAGCTGTTTTTT.

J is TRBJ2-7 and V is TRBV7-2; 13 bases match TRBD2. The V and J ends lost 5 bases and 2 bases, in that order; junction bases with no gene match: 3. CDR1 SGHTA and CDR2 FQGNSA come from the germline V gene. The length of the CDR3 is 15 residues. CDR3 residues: CASSPGLAGPYEQYF. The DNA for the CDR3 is TGTGCCAGCAGCCCGGGACTAGCGGGGCCCTACGAGCAGTACTTC.

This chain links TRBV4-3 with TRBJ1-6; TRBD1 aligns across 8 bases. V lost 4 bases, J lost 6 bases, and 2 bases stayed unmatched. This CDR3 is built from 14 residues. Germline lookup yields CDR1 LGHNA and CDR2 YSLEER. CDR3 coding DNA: TGCGCCAGCAGCCTAGACAGGGGTAATTCACCCCTCCACTTT. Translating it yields CASSLDRGNSPLHF.